The next 9 T cell receptor beta chains were all read from a single sample in a study of T-cell reconstitution after alpha-beta-depleted transplantation in children. Unique molecular identifiers were incorporated into the prepared TCRbeta library. TCRdb passed the PCR reads through MiXCR, listing each CDR3 protein once. The sample has about a million distinct CDR3 sequences; about 26% are singletons. Source: PBMCs, mostly from graft donor cells, taken 360 days after TCRalphabeta/CD19-depleted stem cell transplant. These receptors came from a boy in the first two years of life who had a stem cell transplant for SCID, so the T cells may come from the graft donor.

V usage is TRBV9 and J usage is TRBJ2-3, with D uncertain. Germline CDR1 reads SGDLS; CDR2 reads YYNGEE. The CDR3 length is 13 residues. The V end lost 0 bases, the J end lost 5 bases, and 7 bases lay between the germline ends. The CDR3 sequence: CASSVVDRDTQYF. The CDR3 bases are TGTGCCAGCAGCGTAGTTGATCGAGATACGCAGTATTTT.

In this sample, this clonotype turned up a few times. The chain recombines TRBV11-2 with TRBJ2-7; weak D call: TRBD1 (6 bases). V was clipped by 1 base and J by 0 bases, with 10 bases between them. In germline, CDR1 is SGHAT, CDR2 FQNNGV. The CDR3 has 15 amino acids. For the CDR3, the DNA is TGTGCCAGCAGCTTAGGACAGGTAGTCTCCTACGAGCAGTACTTC. Encoded protein: CASSLGQVVSYEQYF. The whole variable domain, filled in from reference TRBV11-2 and TRBJ2-7, reads EAGVAQSPRYKIIEKRQSVAFWCNPISGHATLYWYQQILGQGPKLLIQFQNNGVVDDSQLPKDRFSAERLKGVDSTLKIQPAKLEDSAVYLCASSLGQVVSYEQYFGPGTRLTVT.

This chain connects TRBV10-3 to TRBJ2-7; D not resolved. The CDR3 is 13 residues long. Germline CDR1 is ENHRY and CDR2 is SYGVKD. V gave up 1 base and J gave up 2 bases, with 6 bases separating them. CDR3 bases: TGTGCCATCAGTGAGTTGGGCCCCTACGAGCAGTACTTC. Its translation: CAISELGPYEQYF.

This chain joins TRBV4-3 and TRBJ1-1; unclear D gene. Germline V CDR1 and CDR2: LGHNA, YSLEER. The CDR3 runs to 15 residues. V lost 1 base and J 7 bases, leaving 16 bases between the germline ends. The DNA for the CDR3 is TGCGCCAGCAGCCAAGGACGACAACCCGACTATGAAGCTTTCTTT. Residues: CASSQGRQPDYEAFF.

This clonotype was counted only a few times. CDR3 in amino acids: CASSEATANSNQPQHF. As DNA, the CDR3 is TGTGCCAGCAGTGAAGCGACAGCAAATAGCAATCAGCCCCAGCATTTT. J is TRBJ1-5 and V is TRBV6-1; D perhaps matches TRBD1 (5 bases). Trimming shortened V by 0 bases and J by 0 bases, and 9 bases separated the two germline ends. The CDR3 length is 16 residues. Looked up from germline, CDR1 is MNHNS and CDR2 is SASEGT.

This chain uses TRBV12-3 or TRBV12-4 with TRBJ2-3, with D tentatively TRBD1 (6 bases). The germline V and J ends were trimmed by 7 bases and 4 bases, with 18 bases remaining between them. CDR3 size: 15 residues. As DNA, the CDR3 is TGTGCCAGCACTTTCCCGGGACAAGGGGCAGATACGCAGTATTTT. As protein: CASTFPGQGADTQYF.

The V gene is TRBV5-1, the J gene TRBJ2-1; 8 bases align to TRBD1. V shed 5 bases, J shed 4 bases, and the junction held 8 bases outside the gene matches. CDR1 and CDR2 from the germline V gene are SGHRS and YFSETQ. The CDR3 is 15 amino acids. Here the CDR3 DNA reads TGCGCCAGCAGATCGACAGGGGAGTTGTACAATGAGCAGTTCTTC. Protein: CASRSTGELYNEQFF.

The chain links TRBV18 to TRBJ1-1; TRBD1 agrees at 8 bases. Germline trimming cut 10 bases from V and 1 base from J; bases unmatched to any gene: 11. The CDR3 loop spans 15 amino acids. Germline V CDR1 and CDR2: KGHSH, LQKENI. CDR3 DNA: TGTGCCACCGCCAGCATGACAGGGGCGAACACTGAAGCTTTCTTT. It is translated as CATASMTGANTEAFF.

The V and J genes are TRBV20-1 and TRBJ2-5, with 8 bases fitting TRBD2. The CDR3 has 15 residues. V gave up 0 bases and J gave up 2 bases; unmatched junction bases: 5. CDR1 and CDR2 (germline): DFQATT, SNEGSKA (reference sequence). The CDR3 loop reads CSAREGRGGQETQYF. DNA of the CDR3: TGCAGTGCTAGAGAGGGACGGGGGGGTCAAGAGACCCAGTACTTC.